This T cell receptor (beta chain) was captured in a study of T cell repertoires in cytomegalovirus infection. Study-wide context: The authors relied on CMV epitopes, both recently identified HLA-C-restricted and well-studied HLA-B-restricted.

Each CDR3 protein gets one entry after TCRdb re-called the reads with MiXCR. Of around 710,000 distinct CDR3 sequences listed, under 35% are singletons. To note about this clonotype: Its antigen is unidentified.

Trimming cost V 3 bases and J 2 bases; bases outside gene matches: 6. CDR3 length: 17 residues. Germline values: CDR1 KGHDR, CDR2 SFDVKD. The clonotype originates from a human donor in good health (CMV status not recorded). Some clones in this sample may be carry-over from other donors' samples. Sample: cultured CD8+ T cells from PBMCs, taken from culture after CMV antigen stimulation. V usage is TRBV24-1 and J usage is TRBJ2-3; 11 nucleotides line up with TRBD2. The CDR3, as DNA: TGTGCCACCAGTGATCGACTAGCGGGGCCTTTCACAGATACGCAGTATTTT. Residues: CATSDRLAGPFTDTQYF.